The entry that follows covers one T cell receptor (beta chain) sequence. Antigen unknown. The data were obtained in a study of a mutant IDH1 vaccine in newly diagnosed glioma. The overall study: Treated patients, approximately 62% male and around 40% female, averaged roughly 40 years of age. Study-wide results and caveats: Pseudoprogression looked unconnected to shifts in top peripheral T cell clonotypes.

Time point noted: week 5, during vaccination. Vaccination used 300 ug of mutant IDH1 20-mer peptide per dose, with topical imiquimod. The repertoire was sequenced with immunoSEQ multiplex PCR; TCRdb's copy has only in-frame clones and lacks some. The sample lists 12,000 or so clones; around 87% were seen once. The specimen comprised PBMCs, sampled from a glioma patient whose treatment included an IDH1 peptide vaccine. The sequence derives from a woman aged 40 to 50 with glioma. Some clones in this sample may be carry-over from other donors' samples.

CDR3 in DNA: TGTGCCAGCAGCTCAGCCCCGGGCAATGAGCAGTTCTTC. Translation gives CASSSAPGNEQFF. The chain is built from TRBV5-4 and TRBJ2-1; D is uncertain. V lost 3 bases to trimming and J lost 6 bases, with 10 bases between them. Germline-derived CDR1 and CDR2 are SGHNT and YYREEE (reference sequence). This CDR3 has 13 amino acids. The full variable domain, rest sourced from reference TRBV5-4 and TRBJ2-1, is ETGVTQSPTHLIKTRGQQVTLRCSSQSGHNTVSWYQQALGQGPQFIFQYYREEENGRGNFPPRFSGLQFPNYSSELNVNALELDDSALYLCASSSAPGNEQFFGPGTRLTVL.